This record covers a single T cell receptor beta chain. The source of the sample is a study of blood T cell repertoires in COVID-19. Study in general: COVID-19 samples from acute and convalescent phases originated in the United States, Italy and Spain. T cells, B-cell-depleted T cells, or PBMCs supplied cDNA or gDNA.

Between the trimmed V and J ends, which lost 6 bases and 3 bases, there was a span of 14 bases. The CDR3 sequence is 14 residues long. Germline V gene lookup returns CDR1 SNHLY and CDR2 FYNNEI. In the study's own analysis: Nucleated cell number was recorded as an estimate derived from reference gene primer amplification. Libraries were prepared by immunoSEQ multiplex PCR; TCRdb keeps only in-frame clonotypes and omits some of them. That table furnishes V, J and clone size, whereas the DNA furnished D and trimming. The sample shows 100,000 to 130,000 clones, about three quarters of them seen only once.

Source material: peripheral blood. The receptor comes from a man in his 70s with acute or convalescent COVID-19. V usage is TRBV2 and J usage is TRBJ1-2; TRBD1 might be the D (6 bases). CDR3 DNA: TGTGCCAGCAGAGGACAGCTGCCCGACTATGGCTACACCTTC. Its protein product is CASRGQLPDYGYTF.